The 22 T cell receptor beta chains below all came from one sample that was sequenced in a study of blood T cell repertoires in COVID-19. Profiling relied on immunoSEQ multiplex PCR, and the TCRdb table lists in-frame clones only, not all of them. The sample lists around 130,000 clones; approximately 90% were seen once. Sequencing was carried out using peripheral blood. The receptor source for this set is a man aged 50 to 60 with active or convalescent COVID-19.

This clone appeared once. This chain joins TRBV19 and TRBJ1-1; tentatively, D is TRBD1 (6 bases). This CDR3 is 14 amino acids long. Trimming cost V 6 bases and J 5 bases, with 16 bases left between them. Per germline, CDR1 LNHDA and CDR2 SQIVND (reference sequence). The CDR3: CASRTTRGATEAFF. The CDR3 region has the DNA TGTGCCAGTAGAACGACCAGGGGAGCGACTGAAGCTTTCTTT.

This clone occurred once. This chain links TRBV5-1 with TRBJ2-4, with TRBD2 matching 13 bases. The V gene's germline CDR1 is SGHRS and CDR2 YFSETQ. The V and J ends lost 4 bases and 2 bases, in that order; junction bases with no gene match: 9. The CDR3 is 18 residues long. CDR3 amino acids: CASSTGLAGVRTKNIQYF. For the CDR3, the DNA is TGCGCCAGCAGCACAGGACTAGCGGGAGTTCGAACCAAAAACATTCAGTACTTC.

This clone was seen a single time. J is TRBJ2-7 and V is TRBV6-5; D might be TRBD1 (6 bases). This CDR3 is built from 13 residues. Per the germline V gene, CDR1 is MNHEY and CDR2 is SVGAGI. Trimming pared 5 bases from V and 4 bases from J, leaving 12 bases between. The CDR3 region is CASSRDKFYEQYF. CDR3 in DNA: TGTGCCAGCAGTCGGGACAAGTTTTACGAGCAGTACTTC.

The chain uses TRBV10-3 and TRBJ2-5; TRBD1 matches at 10 bases. This CDR3 has 15 residues. Germline V CDR1 and CDR2: ENHRY, SYGVKD. Trimming took 7 bases from V and 4 from J; bases not matched to a gene: 9. CDR3 in amino acids: CAITAGQGSTETQYF. CDR3 coding DNA: TGTGCCATCACCGCGGGACAGGGGTCGACAGAGACCCAGTACTTC.

The CDR3 DNA follows: TGTGCCAGCAGCCGGCCCCGCGGCTATGGCTACACCTTC. It codes for CASSRPRGYGYTF. This rearrangement joins TRBV27 to TRBJ1-2; no firm D call. The CDR3 covers 13 residues. CDR1 MNHEY and CDR2 SMNVEV come from the germline V gene (reference sequence). V was shortened by 6 bases and J by 4 bases, with 12 bases between the two germline ends.

The gene calls are TRBV29-1 and TRBJ2-1, with 7 bases lining up with TRBD2. The CDR3 runs to 16 residues. V shed 4 bases, J shed 0 bases, and the junction held 9 bases outside the gene matches. Germline values: CDR1 SQVTM, CDR2 ANQGSEA. Written as DNA, the CDR3 is TGCAGCGTTGGGACTGGGGGGGTGAGCTCCTACAATGAGCAGTTCTTC. Residues: CSVGTGGVSSYNEQFF.

This chain joins TRBV4-1 and TRBJ1-3; D is ambiguous. Trimming stripped 4 bases from V and 0 bases from J, with 10 bases between. This CDR3 is 15 amino acids long. The V gene's germline CDR1 is MGHRA and CDR2 YSYEKL. CDR3 sequence reads: CASSPSRVSGNTIYF. CDR3 in DNA: TGCGCCAGCAGCCCGTCCCGGGTCTCTGGAAACACCATATATTTT.

V is TRBV18 and J is TRBJ2-5; 11 bases agree with TRBD2. The V gene end was trimmed by 2 bases and the J gene end by 2 bases; junction bases not matched to a gene: 4. The length of the CDR3 is 16 residues. CDR1 and CDR2 (germline): KGHSH, LQKENI. This chain's CDR3 is CASSPWGLAEQETQYF. In DNA, the CDR3 is TGTGCCAGCTCACCATGGGGACTAGCGGAACAAGAGACCCAGTACTTC.

J is TRBJ1-5 and V is TRBV9, with D possibly matching TRBD1 (5 bases). CDR3 length: 15 residues. V lost 0 bases to trimming and J lost 0 bases, with 7 bases between them. Looked up from germline, CDR1 is SGDLS and CDR2 is YYNGEE. CDR3 in amino acids: CASSVVGVSNQPQHF. As DNA, the CDR3 is TGTGCCAGCAGCGTAGTAGGGGTTAGCAATCAGCCCCAGCATTTT.

The chain carries TRBV12-3 or TRBV12-4 and TRBJ1-1, with TRBD1 identical over 9 bases. The CDR3 is 11 amino acids. V gave up 7 bases and J gave up 11 bases; unmatched junction bases: 5. This CDR3 is CASKGDRVAFF. CDR3 in DNA: TGTGCCAGCAAAGGGGACAGGGTCGCTTTCTTT.

The gene calls are TRBV4-1 and TRBJ2-2; D is possibly TRBD1 (6 bases). Germline assignment: CDR1 MGHRA and CDR2 YSYEKL. The CDR3 extends over 13 amino acids. V dropped 5 bases and J dropped 2 bases, with 6 bases sitting between them. The CDR3 spells CASSGTNTGELFF. The CDR3 coding sequence is TGCGCCAGCAGCGGGACAAACACCGGGGAGCTGTTTTTT.

The J gene is TRBJ2-1, the V gene TRBV12-3 or TRBV12-4; 8 bases fit TRBD2. V shed 5 bases, J shed 9 bases, and the junction held 6 bases outside the gene matches. The CDR3 extends over 13 amino acids. CDR3 nucleotide sequence: TGTGCCAGCAGTCCGGGGACTAGGAGTGAGCAGTTCTTC. This gives the protein CASSPGTRSEQFF.

CDR3 bases: TGTGCCAGCTCACCCGGGACTAGCGTCTACAATGAGCAGTTCTTC. This gives the protein CASSPGTSVYNEQFF. J is TRBJ2-1 and V is TRBV18, with TRBD2 matching 10 bases. The CDR3 covers 15 residues. V lost 3 bases, J lost 3 bases, and 2 bases stayed unmatched. Germline loops: CDR1 KGHSH, CDR2 LQKENI.

CDR3 nucleotide sequence: TGTGCCAGCAGCTTATGGGACAGGGGGCTTGTCGGGGAGCTGTTTTTT. It yields the protein CASSLWDRGLVGELFF. The chain uses TRBV7-4 and TRBJ2-2; TRBD1 aligns across 12 bases. CDR3 size: 16 residues. Germline V lookup: CDR1 SGHVT, CDR2 SQSDAQ. V gave up 2 bases and J gave up 7 bases; unmatched junction bases: 5.

The rearrangement uses TRBV9 and TRBJ2-1; D is uncertain. There are 15 residues in the CDR3. Germline V lookup: CDR1 SGDLS, CDR2 YYNGEE. Trimming removed 0 bases at V and 8 bases at J, with 15 bases between. CDR3 in DNA: TGTGCCAGCAGCGTAGACCACCCCGCACGCGATGAGCAGTTCTTC. Translated: CASSVDHPARDEQFF.

CDR3: CASRTGSSTGKSSYEQYF. DNA of the CDR3: TGTGCCAGCAGAACCGGATCTTCTACGGGGAAGAGCTCCTACGAGCAGTACTTC. This rearrangement joins TRBV7-6 to TRBJ2-7; possibly TRBD2 for D (5 bases). Looked up from germline, CDR1 is SGHVS and CDR2 is FNYEAQ. This CDR3 contains 18 residues. Trimming pared 6 bases from V and 0 bases from J, leaving 24 bases between.

The rearrangement links TRBV7-2 to TRBJ1-4; D unresolved. The germline V gene has CDR1 SGHTA and CDR2 FQGNSA. The V end was cut by 2 bases, the J end by 2 bases, with 9 bases between. The CDR3 consists of 15 residues. CDR3 loop: CASSLNRGTNEKLFF. In DNA, the CDR3 is TGTGCCAGCAGCTTAAATCGGGGTACTAATGAAAAACTGTTTTTT.

The gene calls are TRBV2 and TRBJ2-5; 12 nucleotides line up with TRBD2. After removal of 2 bases from V and 2 bases from J, the junction contained 6 bases not matched to a gene. CDR3 length: 17 amino acids. Germline CDR1 is SNHLY and CDR2 is FYNNEI. CDR3 DNA: TGTGCCAGCAGTGAAACTAGCGGGGGGCCCCTACAAGAGACCCAGTACTTC. Translation gives CASSETSGGPLQETQYF. Full variable domain (missing parts from reference TRBV2 and TRBJ2-5): EPEVTQTPSHQVTQMGQEVILRCVPISNHLYFYWYRQILGQKVEFLVSFYNNEISEKSEIFDDQFSVERPDGSNFTLKIRSTKLEDSAMYFCASSETSGGPLQETQYFGPGTRLLVL.

V gene TRBV5-1 combines with J gene TRBJ2-3, with TRBD2 identical over 12 bases. CDR3 length equals 16 residues. Trimming removed 0 bases from V and 3 bases from J; junction bases left unmatched: 2. Germline-derived CDR1 and CDR2 are SGHRS and YFSETQ. CDR3 amino acids: CASSLALAGGTDTQYF. As DNA, the CDR3 is TGCGCCAGCAGCTTGGCCCTAGCGGGAGGGACAGATACGCAGTATTTT.

This chain joins TRBV2 and TRBJ1-2, with D maybe TRBD1 (5 bases). The germline CDR1 and CDR2 sequences are SNHLY and FYNNEI. Deletions cut 4 bases from V and 4 bases from J, with 10 bases between. The CDR3 runs to 13 residues. The CDR3 here is CASSGSGLYGYTF. The CDR3 DNA follows: TGTGCCAGCAGTGGCTCGGGACTCTATGGCTACACCTTC.

The genes are TRBV7-8 and TRBJ2-7; D is ambiguous. This CDR3 has 12 residues. Trimming removed 2 bases from V and 4 bases from J, with 6 bases in between. In germline, CDR1 is SGHVS, CDR2 FQNEAQ. This CDR3 is CASSLQMYEQYF. CDR3 in DNA: TGTGCCAGCAGCTTACAGATGTACGAGCAGTACTTC.

The rearrangement uses TRBV2 and TRBJ2-3; 15 bases agree with TRBD2. Germline CDR1 is SNHLY and CDR2 is FYNNEI. Trimming at V came to 6 bases and at J to 3 bases, leaving 1 base not matched to a gene. CDR3 length: 15 residues. The CDR3 DNA reads TGTGCCAGCAGGGGGACTAGCGGGGGGACAGATACGCAGTATTTT. Residues: CASRGTSGGTDTQYF.